This TCR beta chain derives from a study of blood T cell repertoires in COVID-19. About the study: The analysed material was cDNA or gDNA that came from T cells, B-cell-depleted T cells, or PBMCs.

Some clones are missing from TCRdb's copy, which holds only in-frame ones; the method was immunoSEQ multiplex PCR. The table records a few hundred thousand clones, approximately 85% of them present only once. Germline V CDR1 and CDR2: LGHDT, YNNKEL (reference sequence). Trimming shortened V by 6 bases and J by 2 bases, and 16 bases separated the two germline ends. The CDR3 has 16 residues. The TCR sequence derives from a man older than 75 with acute or convalescent COVID-19. Sequencing was done on a sample of peripheral blood. The rearrangement uses TRBV3-1 (or the pseudogene TRBV3-2) and TRBJ2-2, with D possibly being TRBD2 (6 bases). The CDR3 region has the DNA TGTGCCAGCAGACTTGGTGGAGGGGTAAACACCGGGGAGCTGTTTTTT. It codes for CASRLGGGVNTGELFF.